Described below is a single TCR beta chain sequence and its context. No antigen is known for it. Repertoires were generated with immunoSEQ multiplex PCR, while TCRdb's copy carries only in-frame clones and drops some. The sample shows tens of thousands of clones, 75% to 95% of them seen only once. This entry belongs to a study of T cells in localized non-small cell lung cancer. The study's findings and limits: Adjacent lung held a median around 60 of the top 100 tumor clones. Longer overall survival accompanied higher blood T cell density. Sequencing, confined to only one tumor region, leaves heterogeneity possible.

This CDR3 contains 15 residues. The germline V and J ends were trimmed by 2 bases and 9 bases, with 20 bases remaining between them. Germline V gene lookup returns CDR1 SGHDN and CDR2 FVKESK. The rearrangement joins TRBV14 to TRBJ2-7, with D hard to call. The sequencing here drew on peripheral blood mononuclear cells, taken before any cancer treatment. The receptor comes from a female donor of 60 years or more with stage II lung adenocarcinoma. CDR3 amino acids: CASSQFLGLEGRQYF. CDR3 in DNA: TGTGCCAGCAGCCAATTCCTAGGATTAGAAGGAAGGCAGTACTTC.